A single sample gave rise to the 32 T cell receptor beta chains below, sequenced in a study of cytomegalovirus exposure and HLA in healthy donors. The PCR contained 60 Vbeta and 13 Jbeta primers. The method was immunoSEQ multiplex PCR; TCRdb's version includes in-frame clones alone and lacks a portion of them. The sample yields under 200,000 clones, about 80% seen once. Sequencing was performed on PBMCs. All receptors derive from a middle-aged man in good health and CMV-seronegative.

This chain links TRBV5-6 with TRBJ2-7, with TRBD1 identical over 8 bases. The CDR3 length is 15 residues. Germline trimming cut 5 bases from V and 5 bases from J; bases unmatched to any gene: 12. The germline gives CDR1 SGHDT, CDR2 YYEEEE. CDR3 sequence reads: CASRLQLQGVNEQYF. The CDR3 coding sequence is TGTGCCAGCAGGCTTCAACTACAGGGGGTGAACGAGCAGTACTTC.

This clone was seen once. The genes are TRBV6-5 and TRBJ2-7; 9 nucleotides align to TRBD2. Trimming took 5 bases from V and 3 from J; bases not matched to a gene: 5. Germline V gene data show CDR1 as MNHEY and CDR2 as SVGAGI. This CDR3 comprises 14 residues. The CDR3 nucleotides read TGTGCCAGCAGTATGAGCGGGAGGCTCTACGAGCAGTACTTC. The encoded protein is CASSMSGRLYEQYF.

The V gene is TRBV11-3, the J gene TRBJ1-1, with D possibly being TRBD1 (6 bases). CDR3 length: 12 residues. Germline CDR1 reads SGHNT; CDR2 reads YENEEA. V was clipped by 5 bases and J by 8 bases, with 12 bases between them. CDR3 nucleotide sequence: TGTGCCAGCAGCCAAGGACAGACCGAAGCTTTCTTT. It yields the protein CASSQGQTEAFF.

The chain has TRBV9 and TRBJ2-7, with 10 positions matching TRBD1. Trimming removed 4 bases from V and 2 bases from J; junction bases left unmatched: 9. Germline loops: CDR1 SGDLS, CDR2 YYNGEE. The CDR3 contains 16 residues. The CDR3 region is CASSPPPGQGPYEQYF. The CDR3 nucleotides are TGTGCCAGCAGCCCCCCCCCGGGACAGGGGCCCTACGAGCAGTACTTC.

The chain is built from TRBV19 and TRBJ2-6; 10 bases line up with TRBD1. Trimming at V came to 7 bases and at J to 2 bases, leaving 5 bases not matched to a gene. There are 16 residues in the CDR3. Germline assignment: CDR1 LNHDA and CDR2 SQIVND (reference sequence). The CDR3 DNA follows: TGTGCCAGTACCTTCGGGACAGGGGCTGGGGCCAACGTCCTGACTTTC. Its translation: CASTFGTGAGANVLTF.

This chain joins TRBV6-1 and TRBJ2-7; D may be TRBD2 (6 bases). Germline V gives CDR1 MNHNS, CDR2 SASEGT. The CDR3 runs 14 residues. Deletions cut 5 bases from V and 6 bases from J, with 17 bases between. The CDR3 reads CASSFERVRSEQYF. The CDR3 DNA reads TGTGCCAGCAGTTTCGAGCGGGTGAGGAGCGAGCAGTACTTC.

This clone appeared a few times. V and J are TRBV11-3 and TRBJ2-7; D unresolved. Germline V lookup: CDR1 SGHNT, CDR2 YENEEA. V was cut by 4 bases and J by 2 bases, with 12 bases left in between. The CDR3 is 14 residues long. The CDR3 is CASSYDSRTYEQYF. CDR3 coding DNA: TGTGCCAGCAGCTACGATTCGAGGACCTACGAGCAGTACTTC.

This clone was counted between two and nine times. The chain joins TRBV21-1 to TRBJ1-4; the table's D call, TRBD1, has no DNA check behind it. TRBV21-1 has pseudogene status. CDR3 length: 15 residues. The CDR3 region has the DNA TGTGCCAGCAGCATCGACAGGGGGCCTAATGAAAAACTGTTTTTT. It codes for CASSIDRGPNEKLFF.

The chain employs TRBV28 and TRBJ2-3; 7 bases line up with TRBD1. The germline V gene has CDR1 MDHEN and CDR2 SYDVKM. Losses at the gene ends were 5 bases for V and 3 bases for J; bases not matched to a gene: 8. The CDR3 covers 15 residues. The CDR3 spells CASSAPGGATDTQYF. CDR3 DNA: TGTGCCAGCAGTGCTCCAGGGGGTGCGACAGATACGCAGTATTTT. The variable domain in full, with the rest retrieved from reference TRBV28 and TRBJ2-3, is DVKVTQSSRYLVKRTGEKVFLECVQDMDHENMFWYRQDPGLGLRLIYFSYDVKMKEKGDIPEGYSVSREKKERFSLILESASTNQTSMYLCASSAPGGATDTQYFGPGTRLTVL.

This chain links TRBV28 with TRBJ2-5; no clear D. The J call is uncertain, as TRBJ2-7 better fits the DNA end. CDR1 is MDHEN, CDR2 SYDVKM, per germline. The length of the CDR3 is 13 residues. CDR3 nucleotide sequence: TGTGCCAGCAGTGCACGCGAAACCTACGAGCAGTACTTC. It codes for CASSARETYEQYF.

The CDR3 loop reads CASSPRGNTDTQYF. CDR3 bases: TGTGCCAGCAGCCCCCGGGGTAACACAGATACGCAGTATTTT. The J gene is TRBJ2-3, the V gene TRBV14; a possible D gene is TRBD2 (5 bases). There are 14 residues in the CDR3. Deletions cut 4 bases from V and 2 bases from J, with 10 bases between. Germline CDR1 is SGHDN and CDR2 is FVKESK.

The chain combines TRBV28 with TRBJ1-2, with 7 bases aligning to TRBD1. There are 11 residues in the CDR3. The trim removed 8 bases at V and 5 bases at J, leaving 2 bases unmatched. CDR1 and CDR2 from the germline V gene are MDHEN and SYDVKM. The CDR3 spells CASGTVYGYTF. The CDR3 nucleotides read TGTGCCAGCGGGACAGTATATGGCTACACCTTC.

The table lists this clone with a few counts. The sample contains more than one DNA sequence encoding this CDR3. The chain employs TRBV2 and TRBJ2-1; 8 nucleotides line up with TRBD1. There are 13 residues in the CDR3. Trimming took 7 bases from V and 4 from J; bases not matched to a gene: 3. CDR1 is SNHLY, CDR2 FYNNEI, per germline. For the CDR3, the DNA is TGTGCCAGCATGGGGACAGGTTACAATGAGCAGTTCTTC. It is translated as CASMGTGYNEQFF.

V usage is TRBV25-1 and J usage is TRBJ2-7; a weak D match, TRBD2 (5 bases). The CDR3 has 16 residues. CDR1 is MGHDK and CDR2 is SYGVNS in the germline V gene. V lost 2 bases, J lost 6 bases, and 20 bases lay in between. The CDR3 DNA is TGTGCCAGCAGTGAACAAGTTGGGCTGCGGCTAGCCGAGCAGTACTTC. It codes for CASSEQVGLRLAEQYF.

J is TRBJ2-5 and V is TRBV29-1, with TRBD1 identical over 7 bases. This CDR3 has 13 amino acids. V lost 1 base to trimming and J lost 4 bases; unmatched junction nucleotides: 3. Germline V gene sequence: CDR1 SQVTM, CDR2 ANQGSEA. The DNA of the CDR3 is TGCAGCGTTGAAGGGAACAGGGGAGAGACCCAGTACTTC. Protein: CSVEGNRGETQYF.

V and J are TRBV5-4 and TRBJ2-3; D uncertain. Germline assignment: CDR1 SGHNT and CDR2 YYREEE (reference sequence). V was cut by 0 bases and J by 0 bases, with 14 bases left in between. This CDR3 has 17 amino acids. The CDR3 DNA is TGTGCCAGCAGCTTGGCCCGTCGGGTAGGAAGCACAGATACGCAGTATTTT. Its protein product is CASSLARRVGSTDTQYF.

The chain is built from TRBV28 and TRBJ2-5; possibly TRBD2 for D (6 bases). The CDR3 is made up of 15 amino acids. V lost 8 bases, J lost 5 bases, and 21 bases lay in between. The germline V gene has CDR1 MDHEN and CDR2 SYDVKM. DNA of the CDR3: TGTGCCAGCCTAGAGTATAGCGGAAAAGGCGAGACCCAGTACTTC. It yields the protein CASLEYSGKGETQYF.

This clone has only one observation. The genes are TRBV19 and TRBJ2-3, with TRBD1 matching over 9 bases. V gave up 7 bases and J gave up 0 bases; unmatched junction bases: 5. This CDR3 region has 15 residues. Germline-derived CDR1 and CDR2 are LNHDA and SQIVND (reference sequence). In nucleotides, the CDR3 is TGTGCCAGTAATATGGACAGGGGAAGCACAGATACGCAGTATTTT. It codes for CASNMDRGSTDTQYF. The full variable domain, its missing parts supplied by reference TRBV19 and TRBJ2-3, is DGGITQSPKYLFRKEGQNVTLSCEQNLNHDAMYWYRQDPGQGLRLIYYSQIVNDFQKGDIAEGYSVSREKKESFPLTVTSAQKNPTAFYLCASNMDRGSTDTQYFGPGTRLTVL.

V is TRBV2 and J is TRBJ2-7, with D perhaps matching TRBD1 (6 bases). Per the germline V gene, CDR1 is SNHLY and CDR2 is FYNNEI. This CDR3 has 13 amino acids. V was cut by 8 bases and J by 5 bases, with 16 bases left in between. CDR3 DNA sequence: TGTGCCAGCGGCCGAAACAGGGATAACGAGCAGTACTTC. It translates to CASGRNRDNEQYF.

The gene calls are TRBV28 and TRBJ1-2, with D perhaps matching TRBD1 (5 bases). The CDR3 covers 13 residues. The germline V and J ends were trimmed by 7 bases and 8 bases, with 17 bases remaining between them. Germline V gene sequence: CDR1 MDHEN, CDR2 SYDVKM. The CDR3 DNA is TGTGCCAGCATTGGGCCCGACAGAGGCGGCTACACCTTC. Amino acids: CASIGPDRGGYTF.

This clone was found once. The V call is TRBV4-2, the J call TRBJ2-1, with 8 bases identical to TRBD2. Germline CDR1 reads LGHNA; CDR2 reads YNFKEQ. The V segment lost 4 bases and the J segment 0 bases; nucleotides outside the gene matches: 8. The CDR3 spans 17 residues. CDR3 nucleotide sequence: TGTGCCAGCAGCCCCTTTAGCGGGAAAGGCTCCTACAATGAGCAGTTCTTC. This translates into CASSPFSGKGSYNEQFF.

J is TRBJ1-4 and V is TRBV18, with D hard to call. CDR1 and CDR2 (germline): KGHSH, LQKENI. The CDR3 spans 14 residues. V lost 5 bases, J lost 0 bases, and 7 bases lay in between. The CDR3 DNA reads TGTGCCAGCTCAATATCTGCAACTAATGAAAAACTGTTTTTT. Amino acids: CASSISATNEKLFF.

The chain employs TRBV11-2 and TRBJ2-3; D unresolved. The CDR3 consists of 14 residues. Trimming pared 5 bases from V and 1 base from J, leaving 10 bases between. Germline loops: CDR1 SGHAT, CDR2 FQNNGV. CDR3: CASSPHRGTDTQYF. DNA for the CDR3: TGTGCCAGCAGCCCCCACCGGGGCACAGATACGCAGTATTTT.

V usage is TRBV9 and J usage is TRBJ2-1; 8 bases match TRBD2. Germline CDR1 is SGDLS and CDR2 is YYNGEE. The CDR3 extends over 22 amino acids. V shed 0 bases and J 2 bases; nucleotides not matched to a gene: 22. CDR3 amino acids: CASSVASSGGAGAAVAYNEQFF. The DNA for the CDR3 is TGTGCCAGCAGCGTAGCGTCAAGTGGGGGAGCGGGAGCCGCTGTGGCCTACAATGAGCAGTTCTTC. Based on the CDR3 plus reference TRBV9 and TRBJ2-1, the full variable domain is DSGVTQTPKHLITATGQRVTLRCSPRSGDLSVYWYQQSLDQGLQFLIQYYNGEERAKGNILERFSAQQFPDLHSELNLSSLELGDSALYFCASSVASSGGAGAAVAYNEQFFGPGTRLTVL.

The V call is TRBV28, the J call TRBJ2-3; D is ambiguous. Trimming removed 5 bases from V and 4 bases from J, with 13 bases in between. CDR1 and CDR2 from the germline V gene are MDHEN and SYDVKM. CDR3 length: 14 amino acids. CDR3 loop: CASSLRLLSDTQYF. The CDR3 DNA reads as TGTGCCAGCAGTCTCCGACTCTTATCAGATACGCAGTATTTT.

V usage is TRBV6-5 and J usage is TRBJ2-7, with TRBD1 as a possible D gene (7 bases). The CDR3 has 14 amino acids. Germline-derived CDR1 and CDR2 are MNHEY and SVGAGI. The V end lost 6 bases, the J end lost 2 bases, and 14 bases lay between the germline ends. This chain's CDR3 is CASSYRGGAYEQYF. CDR3 in DNA: TGTGCCAGCAGCTACAGGGGAGGCGCCTACGAGCAGTACTTC.

The chain uses TRBV28 and TRBJ2-5; 9 bases fit TRBD2. CDR1 MDHEN and CDR2 SYDVKM come from the germline V gene. This CDR3 spans 17 amino acids. Losses at the gene ends were 2 bases for V and 0 bases for J; bases not matched to a gene: 7. CDR3 DNA: TGTGCCAGCAGTTTACTTTCGGCTAGCGGGGACCAAGAGACCCAGTACTTC. Amino acid sequence: CASSLLSASGDQETQYF.

The J gene is TRBJ2-1, the V gene TRBV27, with D possibly matching TRBD2 (5 bases). Trimming removed 3 bases at V and 12 bases at J, with 18 bases between. The CDR3 runs 14 residues. Per the germline V gene, CDR1 is MNHEY and CDR2 is SMNVEV (reference sequence). The CDR3 region is CASSLVGDRDGQFF. CDR3 DNA: TGTGCCAGCAGTTTGGTCGGAGACCGGGATGGGCAGTTCTTC.

V and J are TRBV7-2 and TRBJ2-1; 7 nucleotides match TRBD2. Germline values: CDR1 SGHTA, CDR2 FQGNSA. The V and J ends lost 5 bases and 5 bases, in that order; junction bases with no gene match: 12. The CDR3 runs to 16 residues. The CDR3: CASSHVPGTINNEQFF. The DNA of the CDR3 is TGTGCCAGCAGCCACGTACCCGGGACTATCAACAATGAGCAGTTCTTC. Together with reference TRBV7-2 and TRBJ2-1, the CDR3 gives the full variable domain: GAGVSQSPSNKVTEKGKDVELRCDPISGHTALYWYRQSLGQGLEFLIYFQGNSAPDKSGLPSDRFSAERTGGSVSTLTIQRTQQEDSAVYLCASSHVPGTINNEQFFGPGTRLTVL.

The chain couples TRBV29-1 to TRBJ2-3, with 8 bases matching TRBD2. V trimming: 7 bases; J trimming: 0 bases; junction bases outside the gene matches: 3. CDR1 and CDR2 (germline): SQVTM, ANQGSEA. The CDR3 is 13 residues long. CDR3 region: CSESSGSTDTQYF. CDR3 bases: TGCAGCGAGTCTAGCGGGAGCACAGATACGCAGTATTTT.

This clone was seen once. This chain joins TRBV28 and TRBJ1-5; no clear D. Germline CDR1 MDHEN, CDR2 SYDVKM. The CDR3 runs 14 residues. V was pared by 2 bases and J by 3 bases, with 8 bases between. The CDR3 region is CASSLRRSNQPQHF. As DNA, the CDR3 is TGTGCCAGCAGTTTACGGCGGTCCAATCAGCCCCAGCATTTT. The whole variable domain, filled in from reference TRBV28 and TRBJ1-5, reads DVKVTQSSRYLVKRTGEKVFLECVQDMDHENMFWYRQDPGLGLRLIYFSYDVKMKEKGDIPEGYSVSREKKERFSLILESASTNQTSMYLCASSLRRSNQPQHFGDGTRLSIL.

CDR3 residues: CASSRPRTSGKETQYF. Here the CDR3 DNA reads TGTGCCAGCAGCCGTCCCCGGACTAGCGGAAAAGAGACCCAGTACTTC. The rearrangement links TRBV7-2 to TRBJ2-5; 10 bases match TRBD2. V was clipped by 5 bases and J by 3 bases; unmatched bases: 9. CDR3 length equals 16 residues. Per germline, CDR1 SGHTA and CDR2 FQGNSA.